This entry features one TCR beta chain sequence. Its target is not known. These data belong to a study of lymphopenia after photon versus proton radiotherapy. Study-wide results and limits: A bigger post-nadir fall in TCR diversity correlated inversely with survival time in deceased patients.

Only in-frame clones appear in the TCRdb table, and some are missing; sequencing was by immunoSEQ multiplex PCR. Here the sample spans roughly 58,000 clones, roughly 87% being singletons. Trimming at V came to 4 bases and at J to 12 bases, leaving 5 bases not matched to a gene. The CDR3 has 12 residues. Germline CDR1 reads SQVTM; CDR2 reads ANQGSEA. The chain combines TRBV29-1 with TRBJ2-1; the match to TRBD2 covers 11 bases. This material consisted of peripheral blood, taken from a patient treated with proton-based radiotherapy. This clonotype originated in a man older than 75 with esophageal cancer. The CDR3 DNA reads as TGCAGCGTTGGTAGCGGGGGGGCAAGGCAGTTCTTC. Translated: CSVGSGGARQFF.